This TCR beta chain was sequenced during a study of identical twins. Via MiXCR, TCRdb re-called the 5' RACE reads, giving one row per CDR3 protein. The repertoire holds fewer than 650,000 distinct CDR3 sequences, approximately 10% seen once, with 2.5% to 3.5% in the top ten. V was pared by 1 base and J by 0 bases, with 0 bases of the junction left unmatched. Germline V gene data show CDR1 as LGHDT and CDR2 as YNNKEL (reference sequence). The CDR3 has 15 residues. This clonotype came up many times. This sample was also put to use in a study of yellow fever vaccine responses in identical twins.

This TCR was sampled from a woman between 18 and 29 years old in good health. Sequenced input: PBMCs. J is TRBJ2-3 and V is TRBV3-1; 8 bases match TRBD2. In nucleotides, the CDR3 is TGTGCCAGCAGCCAAGTAGCGGGAAGCACAGATACGCAGTATTTT. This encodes CASSQVAGSTDTQYF.